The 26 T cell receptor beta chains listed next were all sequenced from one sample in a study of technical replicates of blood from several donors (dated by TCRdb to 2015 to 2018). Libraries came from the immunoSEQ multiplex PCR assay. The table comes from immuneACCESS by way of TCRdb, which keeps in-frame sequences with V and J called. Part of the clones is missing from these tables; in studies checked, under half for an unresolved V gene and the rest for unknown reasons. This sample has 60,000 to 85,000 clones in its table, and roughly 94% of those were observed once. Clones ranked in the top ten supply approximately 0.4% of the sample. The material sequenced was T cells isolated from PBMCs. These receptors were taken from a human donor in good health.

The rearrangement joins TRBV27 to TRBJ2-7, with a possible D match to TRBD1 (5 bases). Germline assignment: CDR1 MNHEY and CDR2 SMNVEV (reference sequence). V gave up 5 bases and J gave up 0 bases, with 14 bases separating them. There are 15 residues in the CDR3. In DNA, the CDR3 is TGTGCCAGCAGTCAAGGACATCCATCCTCCTACGAGCAGTACTTC. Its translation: CASSQGHPSSYEQYF.

The CDR3 DNA is TGTGCCAGCAGCTTGGTGGGGCGGGGAAATCAGCCCCAGCATTTT. Translated: CASSLVGRGNQPQHF. V usage is TRBV5-5 and J usage is TRBJ1-5, with D possibly matching TRBD1 (5 bases). There are 15 residues in the CDR3. V gave up 0 bases and J gave up 4 bases, with 11 bases separating them. Germline V gene sequence: CDR1 SGHKS, CDR2 YYEKEE (reference sequence).

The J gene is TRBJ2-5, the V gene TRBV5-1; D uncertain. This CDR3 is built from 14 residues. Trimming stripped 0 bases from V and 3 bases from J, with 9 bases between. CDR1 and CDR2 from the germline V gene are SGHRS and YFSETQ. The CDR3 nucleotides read TGCGCCAGCAGCTTGGCCAGGTCCAAAGAGACCCAGTACTTC. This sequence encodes CASSLARSKETQYF.

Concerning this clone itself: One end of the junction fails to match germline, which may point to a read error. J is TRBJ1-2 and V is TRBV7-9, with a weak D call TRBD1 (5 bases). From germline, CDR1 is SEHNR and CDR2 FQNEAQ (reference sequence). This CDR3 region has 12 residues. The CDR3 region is CASSLGGTYKIF. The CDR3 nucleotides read TGTGCCAGCAGCTTAGGGGGGACTTATAAAATTTTC.

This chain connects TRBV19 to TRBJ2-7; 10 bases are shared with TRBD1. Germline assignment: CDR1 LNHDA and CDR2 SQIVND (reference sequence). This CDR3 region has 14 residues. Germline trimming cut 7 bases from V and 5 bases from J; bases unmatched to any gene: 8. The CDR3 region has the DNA TGTGCCAGTAACCCGGGACAGGGGTGGAACGAGCAGTACTTC. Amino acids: CASNPGQGWNEQYF.

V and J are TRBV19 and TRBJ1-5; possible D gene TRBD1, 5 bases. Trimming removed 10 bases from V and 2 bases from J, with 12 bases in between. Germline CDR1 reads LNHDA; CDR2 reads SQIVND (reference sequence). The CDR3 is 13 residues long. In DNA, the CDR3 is TGTGCCACCGCAGGGTCAGGCAATCAGCCCCAGCATTTT. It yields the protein CATAGSGNQPQHF.

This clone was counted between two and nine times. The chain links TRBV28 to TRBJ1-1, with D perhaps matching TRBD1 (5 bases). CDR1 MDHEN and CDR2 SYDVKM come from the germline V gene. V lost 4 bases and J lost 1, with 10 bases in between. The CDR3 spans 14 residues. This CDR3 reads CASSSGVGNTEAFF. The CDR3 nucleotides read TGTGCCAGCAGTTCGGGGGTAGGGAACACTGAAGCTTTCTTT.

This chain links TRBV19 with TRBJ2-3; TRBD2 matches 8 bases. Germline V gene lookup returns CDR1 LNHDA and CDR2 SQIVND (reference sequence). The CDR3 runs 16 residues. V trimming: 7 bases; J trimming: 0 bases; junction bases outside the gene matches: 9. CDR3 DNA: TGTGCCAGTAACCCCGGAGCTAGCGGGAGCACAGATACGCAGTATTTT. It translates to CASNPGASGSTDTQYF.

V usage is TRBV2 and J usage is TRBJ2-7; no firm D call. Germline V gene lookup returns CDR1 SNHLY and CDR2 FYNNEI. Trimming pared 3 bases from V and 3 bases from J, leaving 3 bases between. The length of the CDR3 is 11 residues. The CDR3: CASSDNYEQYF. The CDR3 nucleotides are TGTGCCAGCAGTGATAACTACGAGCAGTACTTC.

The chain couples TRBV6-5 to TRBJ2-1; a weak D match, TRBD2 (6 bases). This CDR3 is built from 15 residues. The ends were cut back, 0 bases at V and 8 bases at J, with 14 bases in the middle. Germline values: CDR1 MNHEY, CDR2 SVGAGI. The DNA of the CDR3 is TGTGCCAGCAGTTACTCGATGGCCGCGGGGTATGAGCAGTTCTTC. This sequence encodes CASSYSMAAGYEQFF.

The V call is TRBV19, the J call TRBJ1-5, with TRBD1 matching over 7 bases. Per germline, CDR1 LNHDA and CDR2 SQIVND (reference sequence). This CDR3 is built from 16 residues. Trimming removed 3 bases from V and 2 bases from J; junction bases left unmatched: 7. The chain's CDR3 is CASSIDRVPGNQPQHF. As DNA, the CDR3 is TGTGCCAGTAGTATCGACAGGGTCCCTGGCAATCAGCCCCAGCATTTT.

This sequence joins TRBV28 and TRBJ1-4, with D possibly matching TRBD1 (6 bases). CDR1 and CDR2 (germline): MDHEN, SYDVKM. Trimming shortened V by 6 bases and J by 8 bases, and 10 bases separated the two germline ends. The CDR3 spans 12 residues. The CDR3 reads CASSTTGEKLFF. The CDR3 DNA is TGTGCCAGCAGCACAACAGGGGAAAAACTGTTTTTT.

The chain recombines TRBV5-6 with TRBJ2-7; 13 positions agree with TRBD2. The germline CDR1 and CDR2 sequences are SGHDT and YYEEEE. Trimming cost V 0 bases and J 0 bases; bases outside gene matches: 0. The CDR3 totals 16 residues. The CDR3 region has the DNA TGTGCCAGCAGCTTGGGACTAGCGGGAGGCTCCTACGAGCAGTACTTC. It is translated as CASSLGLAGGSYEQYF.

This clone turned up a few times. Here the CDR3 DNA reads TGTGCCAGCAGCTTGGCGTATTATAGCAATCAGCCCCAGCATTTT. Amino acids: CASSLAYYSNQPQHF. This chain connects TRBV5-8 to TRBJ1-5; D is uncertain. The CDR3 totals 15 residues. V was clipped by 0 bases and J by 0 bases, with 7 bases between them. Germline CDR1 reads SGHTS; CDR2 reads YDEGEE.

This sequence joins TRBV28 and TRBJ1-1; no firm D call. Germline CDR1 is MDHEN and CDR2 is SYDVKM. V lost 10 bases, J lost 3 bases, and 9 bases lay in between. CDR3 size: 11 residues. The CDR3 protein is CATDGDTEAFF. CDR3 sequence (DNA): TGTGCCACCGACGGGGACACTGAAGCTTTCTTT.

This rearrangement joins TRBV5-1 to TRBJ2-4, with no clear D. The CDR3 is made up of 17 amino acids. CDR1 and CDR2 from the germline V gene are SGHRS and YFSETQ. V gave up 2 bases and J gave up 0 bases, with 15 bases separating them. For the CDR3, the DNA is TGCGCCAGCAGCTTAACCCCCCTCGGGTTAGCCAAAAACATTCAGTACTTC. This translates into CASSLTPLGLAKNIQYF. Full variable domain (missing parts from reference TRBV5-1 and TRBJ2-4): KAGVTQTPRYLIKTRGQQVTLSCSPISGHRSVSWYQQTPGQGLQFLFEYFSETQRNKGNFPGRFSGRQFSNSRSEMNVSTLELGDSALYLCASSLTPLGLAKNIQYFGAGTRLSVL.

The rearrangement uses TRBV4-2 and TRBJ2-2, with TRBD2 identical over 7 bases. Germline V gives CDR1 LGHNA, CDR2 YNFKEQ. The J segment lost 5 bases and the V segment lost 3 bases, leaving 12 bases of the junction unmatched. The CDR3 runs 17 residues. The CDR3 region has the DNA TGTGCCAGCAGCCAGAATAGGTGGGAGGGCGGGACCGGGGAGCTGTTTTTT. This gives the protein CASSQNRWEGGTGELFF.

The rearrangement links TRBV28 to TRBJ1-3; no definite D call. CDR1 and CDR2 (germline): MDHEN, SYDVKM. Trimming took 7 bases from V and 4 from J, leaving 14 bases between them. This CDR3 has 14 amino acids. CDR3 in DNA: TGTGCCAGCACGATCACAGAGGGCGGAAACACCATATATTTT. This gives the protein CASTITEGGNTIYF.

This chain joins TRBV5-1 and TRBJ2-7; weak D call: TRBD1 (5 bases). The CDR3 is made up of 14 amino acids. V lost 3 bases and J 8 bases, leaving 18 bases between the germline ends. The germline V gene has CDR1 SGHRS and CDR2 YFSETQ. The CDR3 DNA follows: TGCGCCAGCAGCTCGGACACCGCGACCCCTCAGCAGTACTTC. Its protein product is CASSSDTATPQQYF.

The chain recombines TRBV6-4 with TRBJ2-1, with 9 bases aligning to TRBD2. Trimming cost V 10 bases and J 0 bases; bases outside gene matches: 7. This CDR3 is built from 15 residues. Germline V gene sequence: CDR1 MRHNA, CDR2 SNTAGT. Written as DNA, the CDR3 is TGTGCCACCTCTAGCGGGGATAGCTCCTACAATGAGCAGTTCTTC. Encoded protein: CATSSGDSSYNEQFF.

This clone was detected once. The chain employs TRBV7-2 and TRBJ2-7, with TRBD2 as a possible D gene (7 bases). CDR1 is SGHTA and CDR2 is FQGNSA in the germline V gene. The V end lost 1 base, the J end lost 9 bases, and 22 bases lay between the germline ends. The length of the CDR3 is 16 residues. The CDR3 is CASSLVGGATGSAQYF. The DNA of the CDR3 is TGTGCCAGCAGCTTAGTTGGGGGGGCGACAGGTTCAGCGCAGTACTTC.

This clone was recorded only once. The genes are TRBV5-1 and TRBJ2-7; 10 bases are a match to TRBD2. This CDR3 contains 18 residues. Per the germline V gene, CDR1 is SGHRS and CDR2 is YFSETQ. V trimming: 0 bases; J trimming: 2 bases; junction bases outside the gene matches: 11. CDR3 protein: CASSLEASGSFRTYEQYF. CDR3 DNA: TGCGCCAGCAGCTTGGAGGCTAGCGGGAGTTTTAGGACCTACGAGCAGTACTTC. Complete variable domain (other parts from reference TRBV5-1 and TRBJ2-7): KAGVTQTPRYLIKTRGQQVTLSCSPISGHRSVSWYQQTPGQGLQFLFEYFSETQRNKGNFPGRFSGRQFSNSRSEMNVSTLELGDSALYLCASSLEASGSFRTYEQYFGPGTRLTVT.

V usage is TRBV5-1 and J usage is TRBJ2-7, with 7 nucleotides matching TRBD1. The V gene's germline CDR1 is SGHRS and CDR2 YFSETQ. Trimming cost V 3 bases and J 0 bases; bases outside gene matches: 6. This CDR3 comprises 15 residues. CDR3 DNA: TGCGCCAGCAGCTCGGGACAGCCTAGCTCCTACGAGCAGTACTTC. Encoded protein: CASSSGQPSSYEQYF.

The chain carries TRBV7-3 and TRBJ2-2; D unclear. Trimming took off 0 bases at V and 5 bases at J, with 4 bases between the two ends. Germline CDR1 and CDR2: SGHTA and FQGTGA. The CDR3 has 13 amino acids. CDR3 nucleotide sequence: TGTGCCAGCAGCTTAACCAGGACCGGGGAGCTGTTTTTT. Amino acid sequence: CASSLTRTGELFF.

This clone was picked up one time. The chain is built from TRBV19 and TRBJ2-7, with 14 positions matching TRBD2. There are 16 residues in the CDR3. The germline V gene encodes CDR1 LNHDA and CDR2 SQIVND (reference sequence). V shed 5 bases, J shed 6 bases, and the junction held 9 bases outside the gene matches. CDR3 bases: TGTGCCAGTAGTTGGGGGACTAGCGGGAGTTTACGCGAGCAGTACTTC. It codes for CASSWGTSGSLREQYF.

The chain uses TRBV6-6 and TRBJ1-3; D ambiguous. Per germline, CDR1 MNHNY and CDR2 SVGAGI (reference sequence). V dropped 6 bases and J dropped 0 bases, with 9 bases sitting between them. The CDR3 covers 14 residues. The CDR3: CASSGRGSGNTIYF. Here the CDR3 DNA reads TGTGCCAGCAGCGGACGGGGCTCTGGAAACACCATATATTTT.